Included here is one T cell receptor beta chain sequence, with context. This sample is part of a study of blood T cell repertoires in COVID-19. The trim removed 3 bases at V and 9 bases at J, leaving 16 bases unmatched. The CDR3 runs to 17 residues. From germline, CDR1 is SGHTS and CDR2 YDEGEE. Libraries were prepared by immunoSEQ multiplex PCR; TCRdb keeps only in-frame clonotypes and omits some of them. The sample lists 40,000 to 50,000 clones, around 86% occurring once. Sequencing was performed on peripheral blood. The clonotype comes from a woman aged 60-75 years with acute or convalescent COVID-19. The V call is TRBV5-8, the J call TRBJ1-3; 9 nucleotides align to TRBD1. The CDR3 sequence: CASSYGQGMPTRSTIYF. The CDR3, as DNA: TGTGCCAGCAGCTACGGACAGGGGATGCCAACTCGAAGCACCATATATTTT.